This T cell receptor (beta chain) was retrieved from a study of CD8+CD57+ T cells in acquired aplastic anemia. Findings and limits, study-wide: In the patients, CD8+CD57+ cells came out less diverse than the total CD4+ and CD8+ pools. Patients shared some 30 CD8+ CDR3 sequences with controls. Any difference that existed in CD8+ Simpson's diversity between patients and controls was not significant.

Many counts were recorded for this clonotype. Its matching antigen is unknown. V dropped 6 bases and J dropped 2; count of bases not matched to a gene: 1. Germline V gene sequence: CDR1 SEHNR, CDR2 FQNEAQ (reference sequence). The CDR3 covers 13 residues. Genomic DNA was employed as the template in profiling TCR beta VDJ and CDR3. TCRdb called the reads again in MiXCR, with one record for every CDR3 protein. Among over 15,000 distinct CDR3 sequences listed, about 40% were seen once. In patients chosen for sequencing, flow cytometry had shown CD8+CD57+ cell expansion. With no exception, the patients had severe acquired aplastic anemia.

Specimen: CD8+CD57+ T cells sorted from PBMCs. The subset here: bead-enriched CD8+CD57+ effector memory T cells from SAA patients. The TCR was taken from a human donor with aplastic anemia. The rearrangement links TRBV7-9 to TRBJ2-7, with TRBD2 matching over 10 bases. The CDR3 DNA reads TGTGCCAGCAGTCTAGCGGGGGCCTACGAGCAGTACTTC. As protein: CASSLAGAYEQYF.